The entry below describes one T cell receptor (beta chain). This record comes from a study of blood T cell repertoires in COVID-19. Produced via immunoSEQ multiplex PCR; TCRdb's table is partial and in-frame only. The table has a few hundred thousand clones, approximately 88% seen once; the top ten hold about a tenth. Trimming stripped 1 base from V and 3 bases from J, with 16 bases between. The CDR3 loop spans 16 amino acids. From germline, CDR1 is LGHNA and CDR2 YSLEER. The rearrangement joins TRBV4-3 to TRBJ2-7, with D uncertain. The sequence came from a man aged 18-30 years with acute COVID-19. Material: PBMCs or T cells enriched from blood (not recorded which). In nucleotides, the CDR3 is TGCGCCAGCAGCCAAGTCGTAACAGAGTCCCACTACGAGCAGTACTTC. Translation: CASSQVVTESHYEQYF.